This T cell receptor (beta chain) was sequenced in a study of shared T cell receptors in the human thymus. Assay used: immunoSEQ multiplex PCR; TCRdb lists only in-frame clones, some missing. The sample carries under 850,000 clones, 70% to 90% recorded once. This clone was detected a few times. This sample also appeared in a second study, on human thymus T cells. That source reports: Related research examined unrelated individuals and reported that their thymic repertoires overlapped highly.

The TCR comes from a boy in the first two years of life with a congenital heart defect. Material: thymocytes.

The CDR3 protein is CASSPQGARQRSSYEQYF. The CDR3 nucleotides are TGTGCCAGCAGCCCCCAGGGGGCTAGGCAGAGGAGCTCCTACGAGCAGTACTTC. V is TRBV5-5 and J is TRBJ2-7, with 8 bases aligning to TRBD1. The CDR3 has 18 amino acids. The germline CDR1 and CDR2 sequences are SGHKS and YYEKEE (reference sequence). The V and J ends lost 4 bases and 0 bases, in that order; junction bases with no gene match: 15.